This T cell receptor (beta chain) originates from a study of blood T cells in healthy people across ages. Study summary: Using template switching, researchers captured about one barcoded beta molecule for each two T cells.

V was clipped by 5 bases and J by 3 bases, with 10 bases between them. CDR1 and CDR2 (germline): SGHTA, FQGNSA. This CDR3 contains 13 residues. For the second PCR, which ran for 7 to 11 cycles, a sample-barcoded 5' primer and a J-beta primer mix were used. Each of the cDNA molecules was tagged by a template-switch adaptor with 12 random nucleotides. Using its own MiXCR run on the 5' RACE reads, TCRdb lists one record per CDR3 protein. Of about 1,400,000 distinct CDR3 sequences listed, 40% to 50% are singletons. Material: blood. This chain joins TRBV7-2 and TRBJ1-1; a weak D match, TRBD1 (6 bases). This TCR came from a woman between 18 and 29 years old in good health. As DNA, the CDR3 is TGTGCCAGCAGCCTTGACAGGCACACTGAAGCTTTCTTT. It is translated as CASSLDRHTEAFF.